This is a list of T cell receptor beta chains from one sample in a study of beta chain features in type 1 diabetes. The protocol was immunoSEQ multiplex PCR, while the TCRdb copy is restricted to in-frame clones and leaves out a portion. The table has fewer than 550,000 clones, over 10% seen once. Sequencing input: naive CD4+ T cells from blood. These receptors all come from a woman in her late teens or twenties in good health. Both conserved end residues are part of each CDR3. D genes are given only for firm matches. The size of a clone is reported for some rows only, either as once, few or many, or as a class for expanded clones.

TRBJ1-1 . TRBV19 . CASSIPSAPGTTEAFF TGTGCCAGTAGTATCCCTTCCGCCCCGGGGACCACTGAAGCTTTCTTT
TRBJ2-1 few TRBV9 TRBD2 CASSRSGSSYNEQFF TGTGCCAGCAGCCGTAGCGGGAGCTCCTACAATGAGCAGTTCTTC
TRBJ2-3 . TRBV4-3 . CASSQVPRASTDTQYF TGCGCCAGCAGCCAAGTTCCACGGGCTAGCACAGATACGCAGTATTTT
TRBJ2-5 . TRBV20-1 . CSATRGETQYF TGCAGTGCTACCCGGGGGGAGACCCAGTACTTC
TRBJ2-5 . TRBV6-4 . CASRGRGIVETQYF TGTGCCAGCAGAGGGCGAGGCATCGTAGAGACCCAGTACTTC
TRBJ2-7 . TRBV4-2 . CASSQDNPGGPAYEQYF TGTGCCAGCAGCCAAGATAACCCGGGGGGCCCGGCCTACGAGCAGTACTTC
TRBJ2-2 few TRBV15 . CATRLSITTGELFF TGTGCCACCAGGTTAAGTATCACCACCGGGGAGCTGTTTTTT
TRBJ2-1 . TRBV7-9 TRBD1 CASSDRTGDRPEQFF TGTGCCAGCAGCGACCGGACAGGGGATCGGCCTGAGCAGTTCTTC
TRBJ2-7 few TRBV7-9 TRBD2 CASSVNSGRALYEQYF TGTGCCAGCAGCGTCAATAGCGGGAGGGCCTTGTACGAGCAGTACTTC
TRBJ2-4 . TRBV9 TRBD1 CASSRRQGDLAKNIQYF TGTGCCAGCAGCAGAAGACAGGGGGACTTAGCCAAAAACATTCAGTACTTC
TRBJ2-7 few TRBV25-1 TRBD1 CASSETGGSYEQYF TGTGCCAGCAGTGAGACAGGGGGGAGCTACGAGCAGTACTTC
TRBJ2-1 few TRBV25-1 . CASSEPAGEQFF TGTGCCAGCAGTGAACCCGCGGGGGAGCAGTTCTTC
TRBJ1-4 . TRBV29-1 . CSVGWINEKLFF TGCAGCGTTGGGTGGATTAATGAAAAACTGTTTTTT
TRBJ2-5 . TRBV2 . CASKGGSGETQYF TGTGCCAGCAAAGGAGGATCGGGGGAGACCCAGTACTTC
TRBJ1-5 few TRBV7-2 . CASSLGSPPEPQHF TGTGCCAGCAGCTTAGGGTCACCCCCCGAGCCCCAGCATTTT
TRBJ2-1 few TRBV28 . CASRRRVSSYNEQFF TGTGCCAGCCGTCGGCGGGTTAGCTCCTACAATGAGCAGTTCTTC
TRBJ2-5 . TRBV5-1 TRBD2 CASSQGLAGDQETQYF TGCGCCAGCAGCCAGGGGCTAGCGGGGGACCAAGAGACCCAGTACTTC
TRBJ2-3 . TRBV9 . CASSVNPRSTDTQYF TGTGCCAGCAGCGTAAATCCTAGGAGCACAGATACGCAGTATTTT
TRBJ2-7 . TRBV15 TRBD2 CATSTRSSGSFDEQYF TGTGCCACCAGCACCCGATCTAGCGGGAGTTTCGACGAGCAGTACTTC
TRBJ2-5 . TRBV12-5 . CASGLVEFETQYF TGTGCTAGTGGTTTGGTAGAGTTCGAGACCCAGTACTTC
TRBJ2-3 . TRBV6-5 TRBD1 CASSRNRGRTDTQYF TGTGCCAGCAGCCGAAACAGGGGGCGTACAGATACGCAGTATTTT
TRBJ2-1 . TRBV10-3 . CAISEGRAFNEQFF TGTGCCATCAGTGAGGGCAGGGCCTTCAATGAGCAGTTCTTC
TRBJ1-2 . TRBV18 . CASSPGQGINGYTF TGTGCCAGCTCACCTGGTCAGGGAATCAATGGCTACACCTTC
TRBJ2-5 few TRBV19 TRBD2 CASSKTSGQETQYF TGTGCCAGTAGTAAGACTAGCGGACAAGAGACCCAGTACTTC
TRBJ1-1 few TRBV20-1 . CSTQEDTEAFF TGCAGTACTCAAGAGGACACTGAAGCTTTCTTT
TRBJ2-1 few TRBV19 . CASSPRYHRSGEQFF TGTGCCAGTAGTCCCCGGTATCACCGGTCCGGTGAGCAGTTCTTC
TRBJ1-5 few TRBV15 . CATSRVMGNQPQHF TGTGCCACCAGCAGAGTAATGGGCAATCAGCCCCAGCATTTT
TRBJ2-5 . TRBV9 . CASSVAPAGTQQETQYF TGTGCCAGCAGCGTAGCTCCGGCAGGGACCCAACAAGAGACCCAGTACTTC
TRBJ1-1 . TRBV4-1 . CASSRRDQGNTEAFF TGCGCCAGCAGCCGAAGAGACCAGGGGAACACTGAAGCTTTCTTT
TRBJ1-1 few TRBV7-9 . CASSRTYTEAFF TGTGCCAGCAGCAGGACGTACACTGAAGCTTTCTTT
TRBJ2-1 few TRBV7-9 TRBD2 CASSHPPSGRHEQFF TGTGCCAGCAGCCACCCCCCTAGCGGGAGACATGAGCAGTTCTTC
TRBJ2-3 few TRBV5-4 . CASSLAGGTDTQYF TGTGCCAGCAGCTTGGCTGGGGGTACAGATACGCAGTATTTT
TRBJ2-6 few TRBV7-3 TRBD1 CASSRQGKQAGANVLTF TGTGCCAGCAGCCGACAGGGAAAACAGGCTGGGGCCAACGTCCTGACTTTC
TRBJ2-7 . TRBV20-1 . CSARGQYEQYF TGCAGTGCTAGAGGCCAGTACGAGCAGTACTTC
TRBJ1-1 few TRBV7-9 . CASSLLSARLNTEAFF TGTGCCAGCAGCTTACTGTCGGCCAGGCTGAACACTGAAGCTTTCTTT
TRBJ2-7 . TRBV10-3 . CAISAGNHEQYF TGTGCCATCAGTGCCGGGAACCACGAGCAGTACTTC
TRBJ2-3 few TRBV5-1 . CASSPTGSTDTQYF TGCGCCAGCAGCCCGACAGGTAGCACAGATACGCAGTATTTT